Listed below are T cell receptor beta chains from one sample, sequenced in a study of neoadjuvant anti-PD-1 for oral cavity cancer. Repertoires were generated with immunoSEQ multiplex PCR, while TCRdb's copy carries only in-frame clones and drops some. Of 65,000 to 70,000 clones detected, 70% to 90% appear once; the ten largest clones hold 2.5% to 3.5%. The material was PBMCs, obtained after nivolumab (anti-PD-1) treatment. The receptors were sampled from a person between 35 and 79 years old with oral cavity squamous cell carcinoma. Each CDR3 is given with its conserved first and last residue. Fields, in order: J gene, clone size, D gene, V gene, CDR3 protein, CDR3 DNA. D genes are given only for firm matches. Expanded clones are given a class, and other clones once, few, many or no size at all.

j_gene: TRBJ2-3
abundance: .
d_gene: .
v_gene: TRBV27
CDR3aa: CASSLRGRLTDTQYF
CDR3nt: TGTGCCAGCAGTTTACGGGGGAGACTCACAGATACGCAGTATTTT

j_gene: TRBJ1-5
abundance: .
d_gene: .
v_gene: TRBV10-3
CDR3aa: CAISDLNQPQHF
CDR3nt: TGTGCCATCAGTGACCTCAATCAGCCCCAGCATTTT

j_gene: TRBJ1-1
abundance: .
d_gene: TRBD1
v_gene: TRBV9
CDR3aa: CASSTRVTGDTEAFF
CDR3nt: TGTGCCAGCAGCACGAGAGTTACAGGGGACACTGAAGCTTTCTTT

j_gene: TRBJ2-7
abundance: .
d_gene: TRBD2
v_gene: TRBV7-2
CDR3aa: CASSHASGRALYEQYF
CDR3nt: TGTGCCAGCAGCCATGCTAGCGGGAGGGCCCTCTACGAGCAGTACTTC

j_gene: TRBJ2-3
abundance: .
d_gene: TRBD1
v_gene: TRBV5-6
CDR3aa: CASSFPDRVNTDTQYF
CDR3nt: TGTGCCAGCAGCTTCCCAGACAGGGTAAACACAGATACGCAGTATTTT

j_gene: TRBJ2-5
abundance: .
d_gene: .
v_gene: TRBV29-1
CDR3aa: CSVEGSSAFETQYF
CDR3nt: TGCAGCGTTGAAGGTTCGTCAGCGTTCGAGACCCAGTACTTC

j_gene: TRBJ1-5
abundance: .
d_gene: .
v_gene: TRBV19
CDR3aa: CASSPDRGVKGNQPQHF
CDR3nt: TGTGCCAGTAGCCCGGATAGGGGGGTTAAAGGCAATCAGCCCCAGCATTTT

j_gene: TRBJ1-3
abundance: .
d_gene: .
v_gene: TRBV19
CDR3aa: CASSETSLGNTIYF
CDR3nt: TGTGCCAGCTCTGAGACGTCTCTGGGAAACACCATATATTTT

j_gene: TRBJ1-1
abundance: .
d_gene: TRBD1
v_gene: TRBV5-1
CDR3aa: CASSLALGQGRGGTEAFF
CDR3nt: TGCGCCAGCAGCTTGGCCTTGGGACAGGGGCGAGGGGGCACTGAAGCTTTCTTT

j_gene: TRBJ1-1
abundance: .
d_gene: TRBD1
v_gene: TRBV28
CDR3aa: CASRTDRDSLNTEAFF
CDR3nt: TGTGCCAGCAGAACAGACAGGGATTCTTTGAACACTGAAGCTTTCTTT

j_gene: TRBJ1-1
abundance: .
d_gene: TRBD1
v_gene: TRBV5-1
CDR3aa: CASSVGTGIEAFF
CDR3nt: TGCGCCAGCAGCGTTGGGACAGGGATTGAAGCTTTCTTT

j_gene: TRBJ1-1
abundance: once
d_gene: .
v_gene: TRBV5-6
CDR3aa: CASSFDSNTEAFF
CDR3nt: TGTGCCAGCAGCTTCGATTCGAACACTGAAGCTTTCTTT

j_gene: TRBJ1-2
abundance: once
d_gene: .
v_gene: TRBV30
CDR3aa: CASREQGYNYGYTF
CDR3nt: TGTGCCAGCCGAGAACAGGGTTATAACTATGGCTACACCTTC

j_gene: TRBJ2-3
abundance: .
d_gene: TRBD2
v_gene: TRBV29-1
CDR3aa: CSALGLAGFTDTQYF
CDR3nt: TGCAGCGCCCTCGGACTAGCGGGATTCACAGATACGCAGTATTTT

j_gene: TRBJ2-7
abundance: few
d_gene: TRBD1
v_gene: TRBV6-1
CDR3aa: CASLGQGAGEQYF
CDR3nt: TGTGCCAGCCTGGGACAGGGGGCGGGCGAGCAGTACTTC

j_gene: TRBJ1-2
abundance: once
d_gene: .
v_gene: TRBV5-8
CDR3aa: CASSFDRMPYGYTF
CDR3nt: TGTGCCAGCAGCTTTGACAGGATGCCTTATGGCTACACCTTC

j_gene: TRBJ1-1
abundance: few
d_gene: .
v_gene: TRBV5-1
CDR3aa: CASSLGIRTSTEAFF
CDR3nt: TGCGCCAGCAGCTTGGGGATCAGAACTTCCACTGAAGCTTTCTTT

j_gene: TRBJ2-2
abundance: .
d_gene: TRBD2
v_gene: TRBV2
CDR3aa: CASSKGSGGLGELFF
CDR3nt: TGTGCCAGCTCCAAGGGGAGCGGGGGACTCGGGGAGCTGTTTTTT

j_gene: TRBJ1-1
abundance: .
d_gene: TRBD1
v_gene: TRBV15
CDR3aa: CATSKTGEEPEAFF
CDR3nt: TGTGCCACCAGCAAGACAGGGGAAGAACCTGAAGCTTTCTTT

j_gene: TRBJ1-6
abundance: .
d_gene: .
v_gene: TRBV6-5
CDR3aa: CAGSYSSSYNSPLHF
CDR3nt: TGTGCCGGCAGTTACTCGAGCTCCTATAATTCACCCCTCCACTTT

j_gene: TRBJ2-7
abundance: .
d_gene: .
v_gene: TRBV21-1
CDR3aa: CASSKSLSAQISYEQYF
CDR3nt: TGTGCCAGCAGCAAATCTCTTTCGGCCCAAATTTCCTACGAGCAGTACTTC

j_gene: TRBJ2-7
abundance: .
d_gene: .
v_gene: TRBV5-1
CDR3aa: CASSLGPAGNSYEQYF
CDR3nt: TGCGCCAGCAGCTTGGGGCCCGCCGGGAACTCCTACGAGCAGTACTTC

j_gene: TRBJ2-7
abundance: .
d_gene: TRBD1
v_gene: TRBV6-5
CDR3aa: CASNEGQGSYEQYF
CDR3nt: TGTGCCAGCAACGAGGGACAGGGAAGCTACGAGCAGTACTTC

j_gene: TRBJ2-7
abundance: .
d_gene: .
v_gene: TRBV29-1
CDR3aa: CSVATPGRLDEQYF
CDR3nt: TGCAGCGTTGCGACTCCGGGACGGTTAGACGAGCAGTACTTC

j_gene: TRBJ2-7
abundance: .
d_gene: TRBD2
v_gene: TRBV5-4
CDR3aa: CASSLGLAGGLYEQYF
CDR3nt: TGTGCCAGCAGCTTGGGTCTAGCGGGAGGGCTCTACGAGCAGTACTTC

j_gene: TRBJ2-1
abundance: .
d_gene: TRBD2
v_gene: TRBV10-3
CDR3aa: CAISDSQGLKRDDNEQFF
CDR3nt: TGTGCCATCAGTGATAGTCAAGGGTTGAAGCGGGACGACAATGAGCAGTTCTTC

j_gene: TRBJ2-7
abundance: once
d_gene: TRBD1
v_gene: TRBV4-1
CDR3aa: CASSQGQGTYEQYF
CDR3nt: TGCGCCAGCAGCCAGGGACAGGGTACCTACGAGCAGTACTTC

j_gene: TRBJ1-5
abundance: once
d_gene: .
v_gene: TRBV28
CDR3aa: CASSGGGQPQHF
CDR3nt: TGTGCCAGCAGTGGCGGAGGTCAGCCCCAGCATTTT

j_gene: TRBJ1-2
abundance: .
d_gene: .
v_gene: TRBV6-1
CDR3aa: CASSGPPRDTYGYTF
CDR3nt: TGTGCCAGCAGTGGCCCCCCCCGGGACACCTATGGCTACACCTTC

j_gene: TRBJ1-5
abundance: .
d_gene: .
v_gene: TRBV21-1
CDR3aa: CASNRTSNQPQHF
CDR3nt: TGTGCCAGCAACAGGACCTCAAATCAGCCCCAGCATTTT

j_gene: TRBJ1-2
abundance: .
d_gene: .
v_gene: TRBV4-1
CDR3aa: CASSHLVGQGGFRGYGYTF
CDR3nt: TGCGCCAGCAGCCACTTAGTTGGGCAGGGAGGATTTCGGGGCTATGGCTACACCTTC

j_gene: TRBJ2-3
abundance: .
d_gene: .
v_gene: TRBV9
CDR3aa: CASSPRAGGIIDTQYF
CDR3nt: TGTGCCAGCAGCCCACGGGCAGGTGGAATAATAGATACGCAGTATTTT

j_gene: TRBJ1-2
abundance: .
d_gene: .
v_gene: TRBV7-9
CDR3aa: CASSPGWKGKGPGDYGYTF
CDR3nt: TGTGCCAGCAGCCCGGGGTGGAAGGGGAAGGGGCCTGGGGACTATGGCTACACCTTC

j_gene: TRBJ2-3
abundance: .
d_gene: .
v_gene: TRBV5-1
CDR3aa: CASSLGGPTDTQYF
CDR3nt: TGCGCCAGCAGCTTGGGGGGGCCAACAGATACGCAGTATTTT

j_gene: TRBJ2-7
abundance: .
d_gene: TRBD2
v_gene: TRBV4-1
CDR3aa: CASSAPGTSMEQYF
CDR3nt: TGCGCCAGCAGCGCACCCGGGACTAGCATGGAGCAGTACTTC

j_gene: TRBJ2-7
abundance: .
d_gene: TRBD2
v_gene: TRBV6-5
CDR3aa: CASSSTGTSDSYEQYF
CDR3nt: TGTGCCAGCAGTTCCACCGGGACTAGCGACTCCTACGAGCAGTACTTC

j_gene: TRBJ1-1
abundance: once
d_gene: .
v_gene: TRBV27
CDR3aa: CASMREANTEAFF
CDR3nt: TGTGCCAGCATGCGAGAGGCGAACACTGAAGCTTTCTTT

j_gene: TRBJ1-5
abundance: .
d_gene: .
v_gene: TRBV19
CDR3aa: CASRDILRSNQPQHF
CDR3nt: TGTGCCAGTAGGGACATCCTTCGTAGCAATCAGCCCCAGCATTTT

j_gene: TRBJ2-2
abundance: once
d_gene: .
v_gene: TRBV10-1
CDR3aa: CASSAQTHSGELFF
CDR3nt: TGCGCCAGCAGTGCCCAAACACATTCCGGGGAGCTGTTTTTT

j_gene: TRBJ2-7
abundance: .
d_gene: .
v_gene: TRBV11-2
CDR3aa: CASTPFRFGSSYEQYF
CDR3nt: TGTGCCAGCACCCCTTTTCGTTTCGGTAGCTCCTACGAGCAGTACTTC

j_gene: TRBJ1-5
abundance: few
d_gene: .
v_gene: TRBV6-1
CDR3aa: CASNPTRYSNQPQHF
CDR3nt: TGTGCCAGCAACCCCACTCGGTACAGCAATCAGCCCCAGCATTTT

j_gene: TRBJ2-5
abundance: .
d_gene: .
v_gene: TRBV5-1
CDR3aa: CASRQQGTGQETQYF
CDR3nt: TGCGCCAGCAGGCAACAGGGGACTGGACAAGAGACCCAGTACTTC